Each of the 25 T cell receptor beta chains below was sequenced from the same sample in a study of long-term antiretroviral therapy in people with HIV. immunoSEQ v3.0 was run at survey level. Repertoires were generated with immunoSEQ multiplex PCR, while TCRdb's copy carries only in-frame clones and drops some. The sample carries some 30,000 clones, 85% recorded once. The starting material was unsorted PBMCs, obtained roughly 3.3 years after starting antiretroviral therapy. The source is a man aged 18 to 35 with HIV.

The chain has TRBV27 and TRBJ1-2, with D possibly matching TRBD1 (5 bases). Germline CDR1 is MNHEY and CDR2 is SMNVEV (reference sequence). There are 15 residues in the CDR3. Trimming left V 5 bases short and J 0 bases short, with 13 bases between. The CDR3 here is CASSHRGGTNYGYTF. The CDR3, as DNA: TGTGCCAGCAGTCACCGGGGGGGAACTAACTATGGCTACACCTTC.

The table lists this clone with a count of one. The chain links TRBV5-1 to TRBJ2-7, with 10 bases fitting TRBD1. This CDR3 has 15 amino acids. J was trimmed by 2 bases and V by 4 bases; bases with no gene match: 6. Germline assignment: CDR1 SGHRS and CDR2 YFSETQ. The CDR3 bases are TGCGCCAGCAGCCCCGGGACAGGGGCCACCTACGAGCAGTACTTC. Protein product: CASSPGTGATYEQYF.

The chain carries TRBV6-5 and TRBJ2-1; D is ambiguous. The CDR3 extends over 15 amino acids. V was cut by 4 bases and J by 0 bases, with 10 bases left in between. CDR1 MNHEY and CDR2 SVGAGI come from the germline V gene. CDR3 DNA: TGTGCCAGCAGTTCGCGCGGAAACTCCTACAATGAGCAGTTCTTC. Translation gives CASSSRGNSYNEQFF.

The DNA for the CDR3 is TGTGCCAGCAGCCAAGGGAGCGGGAGGGTAAACAATGAGCAGTTCTTC. The encoded protein is CASSQGSGRVNNEQFF. The rearrangement joins TRBV14 to TRBJ2-1, with TRBD2 identical over 10 bases. The germline V gene encodes CDR1 SGHDN and CDR2 FVKESK. Losses at the gene ends were 1 base for V and 5 bases for J; bases not matched to a gene: 5. CDR3 size: 16 residues.

The chain employs TRBV7-8 and TRBJ1-1; no clear D gene. CDR1 and CDR2 from the germline V gene are SGHVS and FQNEAQ. V was clipped by 5 bases and J by 1 base, with 11 bases between them. This CDR3 contains 14 residues. The CDR3 DNA follows: TGTGCCAGCAGCGCCATGACAAGGAACACTGAAGCTTTCTTT. Translated, it gives CASSAMTRNTEAFF.

This chain links TRBV5-1 with TRBJ2-7; D is tentatively TRBD1 or TRBD2 (5 bases each). The CDR3 extends over 13 amino acids. In germline, CDR1 is SGHRS, CDR2 YFSETQ. V was shortened by 1 base and J by 3 bases, with 8 bases between the two germline ends. For the CDR3, the DNA is TGCGCCAGCAGCTTGCAGGGAGACTACGAGCAGTACTTC. Protein product: CASSLQGDYEQYF.

The chain combines TRBV5-8 with TRBJ2-7, with 9 bases that match TRBD1. Trimming removed 0 bases from V and 3 bases from J; junction bases left unmatched: 7. This CDR3 comprises 16 residues. The germline V gene encodes CDR1 SGHTS and CDR2 YDEGEE. The CDR3 loop is CASSLVGTGGNYEQYF. The CDR3 region has the DNA TGTGCCAGCAGCTTGGTGGGTACAGGGGGCAACTACGAGCAGTACTTC.

This chain links TRBV2 with TRBJ2-4; perhaps D is TRBD1 or TRBD2 (5 bases each). From germline, CDR1 is SNHLY and CDR2 FYNNEI. CDR3 length: 14 residues. Deletions cut 7 bases from V and 0 bases from J, with 10 bases between. The CDR3 region is CASTGAKAKNIQYF. The CDR3 coding sequence is TGTGCCAGCACCGGGGCGAAAGCCAAAAACATTCAGTACTTC.

The chain recombines TRBV11-2 with TRBJ2-1, with a tentative D call TRBD1 (5 bases). The CDR3 contains 17 residues. Germline CDR1 reads SGHAT; CDR2 reads FQNNGV. Trimming took 5 bases from V and 9 from J, leaving 26 bases between them. The CDR3 spells CASSPTKWQVGAGEQFF. The CDR3 region has the DNA TGTGCCAGCAGCCCCACGAAGTGGCAGGTTGGGGCCGGTGAGCAGTTCTTC.

This clone was observed once. The J gene is TRBJ1-2, the V gene TRBV9, with TRBD1 matching 7 bases. This CDR3 is built from 17 residues. With V trimmed by 3 bases and J by 6 bases, 17 bases remained unmatched. CDR1 and CDR2 from the germline V gene are SGDLS and YYNGEE. CDR3 in amino acids: CASSEAVLKGGEDGYTF. CDR3 DNA sequence: TGTGCCAGCAGCGAGGCCGTGTTGAAAGGGGGCGAAGATGGCTACACCTTC. The full variable domain, with the rest looked up from reference TRBV9 and TRBJ1-2, is DSGVTQTPKHLITATGQRVTLRCSPRSGDLSVYWYQQSLDQGLQFLIQYYNGEERAKGNILERFSAQQFPDLHSELNLSSLELGDSALYFCASSEAVLKGGEDGYTFGSGTRLTVV.

The chain carries TRBV28 and TRBJ2-7; 7 nucleotides line up with TRBD2. Trimming at V came to 4 bases and at J to 2 bases, leaving 14 bases not matched to a gene. Per the germline V gene, CDR1 is MDHEN and CDR2 is SYDVKM. The CDR3 is 17 amino acids. The CDR3 reads CASSSRFGGSMTYEQYF. Here the CDR3 DNA reads TGTGCCAGCAGTTCCCGATTTGGCGGGAGTATGACCTACGAGCAGTACTTC.

J is TRBJ1-1 and V is TRBV7-9; D unclear. The germline V gene encodes CDR1 SEHNR and CDR2 FQNEAQ (reference sequence). V was cut by 6 bases and J by 5 bases, with 10 bases left in between. CDR3 length: 12 amino acids. The CDR3 sequence is CASSPGGTEAFF. CDR3 nucleotide sequence: TGTGCCAGCAGTCCGGGTGGGACTGAAGCTTTCTTT.

This clone was observed a single time. The chain combines TRBV5-6 with TRBJ1-1; D remains unclear. Trimming stripped 0 bases from V and 8 bases from J, with 11 bases between. The CDR3 extends over 13 amino acids. The germline gives CDR1 SGHDT, CDR2 YYEEEE. The CDR3 spells CASSLAPGREAFF. The CDR3 DNA reads TGTGCCAGCAGCTTGGCCCCGGGGAGGGAAGCTTTCTTT.

V and J are TRBV19 and TRBJ2-6; maybe TRBD1 (6 bases). Germline CDR1 reads LNHDA; CDR2 reads SQIVND (reference sequence). V was cut by 10 bases and J by 1 base, with 8 bases left in between. The CDR3 is made up of 13 amino acids. The chain's CDR3 is CATDRSGANVLTF. CDR3 nucleotide sequence: TGTGCCACTGACAGGTCTGGGGCCAACGTCCTGACTTTC.

V usage is TRBV5-4 and J usage is TRBJ2-7; TRBD2 matches 8 bases. CDR3 length equals 15 residues. Losses at the gene ends were 4 bases for V and 4 bases for J; bases not matched to a gene: 10. In germline, CDR1 is SGHNT, CDR2 YYREEE (reference sequence). CDR3 region: CASSLKREMGYEQYF. In nucleotides, the CDR3 is TGTGCCAGCAGCCTTAAGCGGGAGATGGGTTACGAGCAGTACTTC.

This clone has just one count. The chain links TRBV5-1 to TRBJ1-1; D not certain. The germline V gene encodes CDR1 SGHRS and CDR2 YFSETQ. The length of the CDR3 is 15 residues. Between the trimmed V and J ends, which lost 1 base and 1 base, there was a span of 11 bases. CDR3 protein: CASSLQGSPNTEAFF. CDR3 in DNA: TGCGCCAGCAGCTTGCAAGGGTCCCCGAACACTGAAGCTTTCTTT. The full variable domain, rest sourced from reference TRBV5-1 and TRBJ1-1, is KAGVTQTPRYLIKTRGQQVTLSCSPISGHRSVSWYQQTPGQGLQFLFEYFSETQRNKGNFPGRFSGRQFSNSRSEMNVSTLELGDSALYLCASSLQGSPNTEAFFGQGTRLTVV.

This clone appeared a single time. The chain is built from TRBV27 and TRBJ2-7; 10 bases line up with TRBD2. V trimming: 2 bases; J trimming: 4 bases; junction bases outside the gene matches: 5. CDR1 and CDR2 from the germline V gene are MNHEY and SMNVEV (reference sequence). This CDR3 is built from 15 residues. DNA of the CDR3: TGTGCCAGCAGTTTAGGTAGCGGGAGGAGATACGAGCAGTACTTC. This sequence encodes CASSLGSGRRYEQYF.

This chain joins TRBV7-8 and TRBJ2-5; perhaps TRBD2 as D (5 bases). The CDR3 consists of 13 residues. CDR1 is SGHVS and CDR2 is FQNEAQ in the germline V gene. V lost 5 bases and J lost 7, with 14 bases in between. The CDR3 DNA is TGTGCCAGCAGCCCACTCGGGAAGGGGACCCAGTACTTC. Translating it yields CASSPLGKGTQYF.

In DNA form, the CDR3 reads TGTGCCAGCAGCGGAGATCCTCGGACAGGGAGGACCGGGGAAAAACTGTTTTTT. It is translated as CASSGDPRTGRTGEKLFF. The chain links TRBV9 to TRBJ1-4; 8 bases map to TRBD1. The V gene's germline CDR1 is SGDLS and CDR2 YYNGEE. The trim removed 3 bases at V and 8 bases at J, leaving 18 bases unmatched. The CDR3 has 18 residues.

The table lists this clone with a few counts. The chain couples TRBV6-5 to TRBJ1-2; D is unclear. The CDR3 extends over 11 amino acids. V lost 6 bases to trimming and J lost 1 base, with 3 bases between them. Germline V gene lookup returns CDR1 MNHEY and CDR2 SVGAGI. CDR3 sequence (DNA): TGTGCCAGCAGGAATAACTATGGCTACACCTTC. Translating gives CASRNNYGYTF.

This clone was observed a handful of times. This chain links TRBV6-6 with TRBJ1-5, with D tentatively TRBD1 (5 bases). Trimming cost V 5 bases and J 12 bases, with 17 bases left between them. Looked up from germline, CDR1 is MNHNY and CDR2 is SVGAGI (reference sequence). CDR3 length equals 13 residues. CDR3 residues: CASSALTEGGQHF. For the CDR3, the DNA is TGTGCCAGCAGTGCTCTGACAGAGGGCGGCCAGCATTTT.

This clone was picked up one time. The rearrangement links TRBV18 to TRBJ2-7; TRBD2 agrees at 9 bases. V shed 3 bases, J shed 5 bases, and the junction held 5 bases outside the gene matches. This CDR3 is built from 14 residues. Germline CDR1 is KGHSH and CDR2 is LQKENI. The CDR3 sequence: CASSPGTSFDEQYF. CDR3 in DNA: TGTGCCAGCTCACCTGGGACTAGCTTTGACGAGCAGTACTTC. The full variable domain, with the rest looked up from reference TRBV18 and TRBJ2-7, is NAGVMQNPRHLVRRRGQEARLRCSPMKGHSHVYWYRQLPEEGLKFMVYLQKENIIDESGMPKERFSAEFPKEGPSILRIQQVVRGDSAAYFCASSPGTSFDEQYFGPGTRLTVT.

Comment on this clone: The same CDR3 arises from other DNA sequences in this sample as well. The genes are TRBV5-1 and TRBJ1-1, with D possibly matching TRBD1 (5 bases). This CDR3 spans 13 amino acids. Looked up from germline, CDR1 is SGHRS and CDR2 is YFSETQ. Trimming removed 4 bases at V and 1 base at J, with 8 bases between. The CDR3 nucleotides read TGCGCCAGCAGCGCCACAGGGAACACTGAAGCTTTCTTT. It codes for CASSATGNTEAFF.

In this sample, this clone turned up once. The V gene is TRBV6-6, the J gene TRBJ2-3; D gene unclear. The CDR3 extends over 11 amino acids. Germline CDR1 MNHNY, CDR2 SVGAGI (reference sequence). Trimming removed 5 bases at V and 0 bases at J, with 0 bases between. CDR3 sequence: CASSSTDTQYF. DNA of the CDR3: TGTGCCAGCAGTAGCACAGATACGCAGTATTTT.

V is TRBV7-6 and J is TRBJ1-2, with a tentative D call TRBD1 (6 bases). The CDR3 runs to 12 residues. CDR1 is SGHVS, CDR2 FNYEAQ, per germline. Trimming shortened V by 1 base and J by 9 bases, and 9 bases separated the two germline ends. The CDR3 region is CASSLGQGSYTF. In nucleotides, the CDR3 is TGTGCCAGCAGCTTAGGTCAGGGGAGCTACACCTTC.